This TCR beta chain was identified in a study of early T cells in non-severe SARS-CoV-2 infection. TCRdb used MiXCR to reprocess the 5' RACE reads, holding one entry per CDR3 protein. The data hold some 50,000 distinct CDR3 sequences, with around 5.6% observed a single time. About this clonotype itself: Possible read error: a much larger clone is one base away.

The sequence came from an adult who was a healthcare worker with PCR-confirmed SARS-CoV-2 infection or an uninfected control (not recorded which). Sequencing input: whole blood.

The CDR3 sequence is CASSLPPGKVSDTEAFF. The CDR3 coding sequence is TGCGCCAGCAGCTTACCCCCGGGGAAGGTTTCGGACACTGAAGCTTTCTTT. The chain links TRBV5-1 to TRBJ1-1; D gene unclear. V dropped 2 bases and J dropped 3 bases, with 20 bases sitting between them. The CDR3 runs 17 residues. Germline assignment: CDR1 SGHRS and CDR2 YFSETQ.